These T cell receptor beta chains were read from a single sample in a study of T-cell memory formation after mild COVID-19. MiXCR was run by TCRdb on the 5' RACE reads, yielding one entry per CDR3 protein. Altogether hundreds of thousands of distinct CDR3 sequences are present, 25% to 30% being singletons, with the ten largest covering around an eighth. Sequencing input: PBMCs or a T cell subset sorted from them (not recorded which). These receptor sequences come from an adult woman who had mild COVID-19 (a few samples of this study predate the infection). Cell type and time point are not known. The CDR3 runs from the conserved cysteine through the conserved F or W. A D gene is named only where the DNA matches it firmly. Size is stated for part of the rows, as once, few or many counts, or as a class when the clone is expanded.

clone size	V gene	J gene	D gene	CDR3 length	CDR3 DNA	CDR3 protein
-	TRBV9	TRBJ1-6	-	15	TGTGCCAGCAGCGTAGTCGCGATCGGGGATTCACCCCTCCACTTT	CASSVVAIGDSPLHF
few	TRBV12-3/TRBV12-4	TRBJ2-3	-	14	TGTGCCAGCAGTTTAGAAGCGGTGGTAGATACGCAGTATTTT	CASSLEAVVDTQYF
few	TRBV5-1	TRBJ2-7	TRBD1	15	TGCGCCAGCAGCTTGGGGACAGGGGTCGGGGACGAGCAGTACTTC	CASSLGTGVGDEQYF
-	TRBV12-3/TRBV12-4	TRBJ2-5	-	13	TGTGCCAGCAGCTCGGGACTTCGCGCGGCCCAGTACTTC	CASSSGLRAAQYF
few	TRBV5-4	TRBJ2-3	-	17	TGTGCCAGCAGCCCGATCTCCAGACGGCAAAGCACAGATACGCAGTATTTT	CASSPISRRQSTDTQYF
-	TRBV4-3	TRBJ2-3	-	15	TGCGCCAGCAGCCAAGATATGGGGAGCACAGATACGCAGTATTTT	CASSQDMGSTDTQYF
-	TRBV12-3/TRBV12-4	TRBJ2-4	-	16	TGTGCCAGCAGCATAGGGGGACTGGAAGGAAAAAACATTCAGTACTTC	CASSIGGLEGKNIQYF
-	TRBV7-9	TRBJ2-7	-	13	TGTGCCAGCAGCTTAGATTCAGGACACGAGCAGTACTTC	CASSLDSGHEQYF
-	TRBV6-2/TRBV6-3	TRBJ2-2	-	14	TGTGCCAGCAGTATTCGGGGGAACACCGGGGAGCTGTTTTTT	CASSIRGNTGELFF
many	TRBV20-1	TRBJ2-4	TRBD1	13	TGCAGTGCTTCTCGACAGGGTGAGAACATTCAGTACTTC	CSASRQGENIQYF
-	TRBV20-1	TRBJ2-7	-	12	TGCAGTGCCAGTCCCGGGAGCCACGAGCAGTACTTC	CSASPGSHEQYF
few	TRBV7-8	TRBJ1-2	TRBD1	17	TGTGCCAGCAGCCCCGGGGGAGGGACAGGGAAGAACTATGGCTACACCTTC	CASSPGGGTGKNYGYTF
few	TRBV27	TRBJ1-5	-	14	TGTGCCAGCAGTTTTTCCGGGGCCAATCAGCCCCAGCATTTT	CASSFSGANQPQHF
few	TRBV6-5	TRBJ1-5	-	18	TGTGCCAGCAGTTACTCGGGTCCTCAGGCAGGGGGCAATCAGCCCCAGCATTTT	CASSYSGPQAGGNQPQHF
few	TRBV7-6	TRBJ1-2	-	15	TGTGCCAGCAGCCCCGGGGGGACGGCAAACTATGGCTACACCTTC	CASSPGGTANYGYTF
-	TRBV23-1	TRBJ2-1	TRBD2	15	TGCGCCAGCAGTCAATCGAGCGGGAGTGTAAATGAGCAGTTCTTC	CASSQSSGSVNEQFF
few	TRBV7-9	TRBJ2-1	-	13	TGTGCCAGCATGTTAGGGGGGTACAATGAGCAGTTCTTC	CASMLGGYNEQFF
-	TRBV6-1	TRBJ2-5	TRBD1	14	TGTGCCAGCAGACTGGGACAGGGAGGAGAGACCCAGTACTTC	CASRLGQGGETQYF
-	TRBV5-1	TRBJ2-1	-	16	TGCGCCAGCAGCTTGTCGTCTTGGGGGGACTACAATGAGCAGTTCTTC	CASSLSSWGDYNEQFF
few	TRBV7-9	TRBJ2-7	-	13	TGTGCCAGCAGCCAGGGACTCGTGTACGAGCAGTACTTC	CASSQGLVYEQYF
few	TRBV5-8	TRBJ1-1	-	14	TGTGCCAGCAGCGACGAGACTTGGAACACTGAAGCTTTCTTT	CASSDETWNTEAFF
-	TRBV20-1	TRBJ2-5	-	16	TGCAGTGCTAGACCGAGGGGCGGACAAAGGGGAGAGACCCAGTACTTC	CSARPRGGQRGETQYF
-	TRBV24-1	TRBJ2-4	TRBD1	15	TGTGCCACCAGTGATCCAGGGACAGGGAGTCCCATTCAGTACTTC	CATSDPGTGSPIQYF
-	TRBV11-2	TRBJ1-2	-	15	TGTGCCAGCAGCTTATCGGGGTCAACCAACTATGGCTACACCTTC	CASSLSGSTNYGYTF
-	TRBV4-3	TRBJ1-2	-	16	TGCGCCAGCAGCCAAGAATGGGCCGCCACTAACTATGGCTACACCTTC	CASSQEWAATNYGYTF
-	TRBV28	TRBJ2-7	-	14	TGTGCCAGCAGTTTTGAAGGGAAACCCTACGAGCAGTACTTC	CASSFEGKPYEQYF
-	TRBV7-9	TRBJ2-2	TRBD1	18	TGTGCCAGCAGCTTAGAAGGGAACAGGGGGCCGAACACCGGGGAGCTGTTTTTT	CASSLEGNRGPNTGELFF
few	TRBV15	TRBJ2-3	-	14	TGTGCCACCAGCAGGAGGGCTCCCACAGATACGCAGTATTTT	CATSRRAPTDTQYF
few	TRBV7-8	TRBJ2-5	TRBD2	17	TGTGCCAGCAGCTTGCCTCGGGCGGGAGGTGCCCGCGAGACCCAGTACTTC	CASSLPRAGGARETQYF
once	TRBV29-1	TRBJ1-1	-	13	TGCAGCGTTGAAGTCAGGAGGGACACTGAAGCTTTCTTT	CSVEVRRDTEAFF
-	TRBV7-6	TRBJ2-3	TRBD2	15	TGTGCCAGCAGCCGTGGTAGCGGGGGGCCAGATACGCAGTATTTT	CASSRGSGGPDTQYF
once	TRBV12-3/TRBV12-4	TRBJ2-5	TRBD1	14	TGTGCCAGCAGAAGAGGACAGGGATGGGAGACCCAGTACTTC	CASRRGQGWETQYF
few	TRBV7-2	TRBJ1-1	-	12	TGTGCCAGCAGCTCATGGACAGCTGAAGCTTTCTTT	CASSSWTAEAFF
-	TRBV18	TRBJ1-1	-	16	TGTGCCAGCTCACCGAACGACCCGGGAGGGGGCACTGAAGCTTTCTTT	CASSPNDPGGGTEAFF
many	TRBV4-1	TRBJ2-1	TRBD1	15	TGCGCCAGCAGCCCTGGGACAGGGAGAGGCAATGAGCAGTTCTTC	CASSPGTGRGNEQFF
few	TRBV5-1	TRBJ2-1	TRBD2	16	TGCGCCAGCAGCTTACCCCTGACTAGCGGGCCCAATGAGCAGTTCTTC	CASSLPLTSGPNEQFF
-	TRBV9	TRBJ1-1	-	13	TGTGCCAGCAGCGTAGTGCGTTTCGCTGAAGCTTTCTTT	CASSVVRFAEAFF
-	TRBV29-1	TRBJ2-7	TRBD1	13	TGCAGCGTAAGGACAGGGGCATTCTACGAGCAGTACTTC	CSVRTGAFYEQYF
-	TRBV4-3	TRBJ1-2	-	15	TGCGCCAGCAGCCAAGATTCGGGACTGCTCTATGGCTACACCTTC	CASSQDSGLLYGYTF
few	TRBV5-1	TRBJ1-1	-	15	TGCGCCAGCAGCTCCGCCCTCGGGGAGAACACTGAAGCTTTCTTT	CASSSALGENTEAFF
few	TRBV7-3	TRBJ2-1	-	15	TGTGCCAGCAGCCCCACTGGACTACCTTACAATGAGCAGTTCTTC	CASSPTGLPYNEQFF
-	TRBV7-2	TRBJ2-5	-	12	TGTGCCAGCAGCCACCCAGGGGAGACCCAGTACTTC	CASSHPGETQYF
-	TRBV2	TRBJ2-3	TRBD2	13	TGTGCCAGCAGTAGGGCCTCGGGGGGTACGCAGTATTTT	CASSRASGGTQYF
few	TRBV6-1	TRBJ2-3	-	15	TGTGCCAGCAGTGAGGTGAGCGGGCCATGGGATACGCAGTATTTT	CASSEVSGPWDTQYF